Shown below are 27 T cell receptor beta chains from a single sample sequenced in a study of cytomegalovirus exposure and HLA in healthy donors. PCR was performed using 60 Vbeta and 13 Jbeta primers. Some clones are missing from TCRdb's copy, which holds only in-frame ones; the method was immunoSEQ multiplex PCR. The data show under 300,000 clones, around 86% seen once. The sample comprised PBMCs. These receptors came from a man aged 40-55 years in good health and CMV-seropositive.

J is TRBJ2-1 and V is TRBV6-5, with 14 bases identical to TRBD2. V shed 6 bases and J 6 bases; nucleotides not matched to a gene: 4. CDR3 length: 15 amino acids. In germline, CDR1 is MNHEY, CDR2 SVGAGI. This CDR3 reads CASRPGTSGSNEQFF. For the CDR3, the DNA is TGTGCCAGCAGGCCCGGGACTAGCGGGAGCAATGAGCAGTTCTTC.

The V gene is TRBV9, the J gene TRBJ2-2; possibly TRBD1 for D (5 bases). Germline CDR1 and CDR2: SGDLS and YYNGEE. The CDR3 has 17 amino acids. V was cut by 2 bases and J by 4 bases, with 18 bases left in between. The CDR3 DNA reads as TGTGCCAGCAGCGTTTTCTTCCGCCTCCAGGGCACCGGGGAGCTGTTTTTT. As protein: CASSVFFRLQGTGELFF.

The genes are TRBV30 and TRBJ2-1, with 12 bases that match TRBD2. The CDR3 has 19 amino acids. CDR1 and CDR2 from the germline V gene are GTSNPN and SVGIG (reference sequence). V lost 0 bases, J lost 4 bases, and 13 bases stayed unmatched. The CDR3 is CAWSVPGTSGFPRYNEQFF. The CDR3 coding sequence is TGTGCCTGGAGTGTACCCGGGACTAGCGGGTTCCCTCGATACAATGAGCAGTTCTTC.

The gene calls are TRBV19 and TRBJ2-2; TRBD2 matches 11 bases. The germline gives CDR1 LNHDA, CDR2 SQIVND (reference sequence). Trimming cost V 5 bases and J 2 bases; bases outside gene matches: 4. The CDR3 has 16 amino acids. Written as DNA, the CDR3 is TGTGCCAGTAGTGTTCTAGCGGGAGGCAACACCGGGGAGCTGTTTTTT. This translates into CASSVLAGGNTGELFF.

The chain has TRBV11-1 and TRBJ2-1; TRBD2 aligns across 11 bases. V was clipped by 0 bases and J by 4 bases; unmatched bases: 5. This CDR3 has 17 residues. Looked up from germline, CDR1 is SGHAT and CDR2 is FQDESV (reference sequence). The CDR3 DNA reads as TGTGCCAGCAGCTTAGCTCGGACTAGCGGGCCATACAATGAGCAGTTCTTC. Amino acids: CASSLARTSGPYNEQFF.

CDR3 loop: CASSQGTSEPTGELFF. The CDR3 region has the DNA TGCGCCAGCAGCCAGGGGACTAGCGAACCCACCGGGGAGCTGTTTTTT. The chain carries TRBV4-3 and TRBJ2-2; 10 bases map to TRBD2. V was clipped by 3 bases and J by 4 bases; unmatched bases: 5. The germline V gene encodes CDR1 LGHNA and CDR2 YSLEER. CDR3 length equals 16 residues.

This chain connects TRBV6-6 to TRBJ1-2, with TRBD1 matching 7 bases. With V trimmed by 7 bases and J by 2 bases, 10 bases remained unmatched. The CDR3 totals 15 residues. CDR1 and CDR2 from the germline V gene are MNHNY and SVGAGI (reference sequence). The CDR3 DNA is TGTGCCAGCACCTTGACAGGGATGCTCAACTATGGCTACACCTTC. Translation: CASTLTGMLNYGYTF.

The genes are TRBV2 and TRBJ1-2, with TRBD1 identical over 7 bases. The CDR3 loop spans 14 amino acids. The trim removed 6 bases at V and 2 bases at J, leaving 6 bases unmatched. CDR1 and CDR2 (germline): SNHLY, FYNNEI. The CDR3 here is CASRVGQENYGYTF. Written as DNA, the CDR3 is TGTGCCAGCAGAGTTGGACAGGAGAACTATGGCTACACCTTC.

The V call is TRBV19, the J call TRBJ2-4; D is ambiguous. The CDR3 is made up of 13 amino acids. The germline CDR1 and CDR2 sequences are LNHDA and SQIVND (reference sequence). V gave up 5 bases and J gave up 1 base, with 6 bases separating them. CDR3 coding DNA: TGTGCCAGTAGTGCTACTGCCAAAAACATTCAGTACTTC. It translates to CASSATAKNIQYF.

The rearrangement uses TRBV2 and TRBJ2-5; TRBD2 aligns across 8 bases. Germline values: CDR1 SNHLY, CDR2 FYNNEI. This CDR3 is built from 13 residues. Trimming removed 10 bases from V and 4 bases from J; junction bases left unmatched: 8. The CDR3 protein is CAKKRERSETQYF. The CDR3 DNA reads TGTGCCAAGAAGCGGGAGCGGTCAGAGACCCAGTACTTC.

V and J are TRBV5-6 and TRBJ1-1; maybe TRBD1 (6 bases). Trimming took 4 bases from V and 0 from J, leaving 13 bases between them. CDR3 size: 15 residues. CDR1 SGHDT and CDR2 YYEEEE come from the germline V gene. CDR3 bases: TGTGCCAGCAGCCCGGGAGGGGGGGTGAACACTGAAGCTTTCTTT. It encodes CASSPGGGVNTEAFF.

The chain carries TRBV18 and TRBJ2-1; D might be TRBD2 (6 bases). Trimming left V 2 bases short and J 0 bases short, with 14 bases between. CDR3 length: 17 residues. Germline assignment: CDR1 KGHSH and CDR2 LQKENI. The CDR3 sequence is CASSPWGGTSSYNEQFF. Written as DNA, the CDR3 is TGTGCCAGCTCACCATGGGGCGGGACGAGCTCCTACAATGAGCAGTTCTTC.

V usage is TRBV28 and J usage is TRBJ2-3; no reliable D call. The CDR3 has 13 amino acids. Germline assignment: CDR1 MDHEN and CDR2 SYDVKM. The V gene lost 4 bases and the J gene lost 2 bases, with 7 bases spanning the gap. The CDR3 DNA reads as TGTGCCAGCAGTTACCGGTTCACAGATACGCAGTATTTT. This gives the protein CASSYRFTDTQYF.

This rearrangement joins TRBV13 to TRBJ2-3; 7 nucleotides agree with TRBD1. V shed 5 bases, J shed 3 bases, and the junction held 5 bases outside the gene matches. The CDR3 is 14 residues long. Germline CDR1 PRHDT, CDR2 FYEKMQ (reference sequence). The CDR3 sequence: CASSQQGMTDTQYF. The DNA for the CDR3 is TGTGCCAGCAGCCAACAGGGGATGACAGATACGCAGTATTTT. Full variable domain (rest looked up from reference TRBV13 and TRBJ2-3): AAGVIQSPRHLIKEKRETATLKCYPIPRHDTVYWYQQGPGQDPQFLISFYEKMQSDKGSIPDRFSAQQFSDYHSELNMSSLELGDSALYFCASSQQGMTDTQYFGPGTRLTVL.

CDR3 coding DNA: TGTGCCAGCAGTTTCAGGAGGGGCTACGAGCAGTACTTC. Residues: CASSFRRGYEQYF. This chain joins TRBV27 and TRBJ2-7, with D perhaps TRBD2 (6 bases). CDR3 length equals 13 residues. Germline CDR1 and CDR2: MNHEY and SMNVEV (reference sequence). V was shortened by 3 bases and J by 3 bases, with 9 bases between the two germline ends.

V usage is TRBV7-6 and J usage is TRBJ2-5; maybe TRBD1 (5 bases). The V end was cut by 1 base, the J end by 0 bases, with 18 bases between. CDR3 length equals 18 residues. Germline V CDR1 and CDR2: SGHVS, FNYEAQ. The CDR3 DNA sequence: TGTGCCAGCAGCTTAGGGCCTCTACAGGACGCCTACCAAGAGACCCAGTACTTC. Its translation: CASSLGPLQDAYQETQYF.

The chain joins TRBV5-4 to TRBJ2-7; 9 bases line up with TRBD1. The length of the CDR3 is 14 residues. The germline CDR1 and CDR2 sequences are SGHNT and YYREEE (reference sequence). V trimming: 4 bases; J trimming: 4 bases; junction bases outside the gene matches: 6. CDR3 sequence: CASSPGTGSYEQYF. The CDR3 region has the DNA TGTGCCAGCAGCCCCGGGACAGGGTCTTACGAGCAGTACTTC.

This clone was seen a few times. The chain links TRBV27 to TRBJ2-7; a weak D match, TRBD1 (6 bases). The V end was cut by 8 bases, the J end by 2 bases, with 16 bases between. Germline V gene lookup returns CDR1 MNHEY and CDR2 SMNVEV (reference sequence). The CDR3 runs to 14 residues. CDR3: CASWSRDTTYEQYF. CDR3 nucleotides: TGTGCCAGCTGGAGCCGGGACACTACCTACGAGCAGTACTTC.

This chain joins TRBV28 and TRBJ1-2, with TRBD1 as a possible D gene (6 bases). V lost 6 bases to trimming and J lost 2 bases, with 19 bases between them. Per the germline V gene, CDR1 is MDHEN and CDR2 is SYDVKM. CDR3 length equals 16 residues. As DNA, the CDR3 is TGTGCCAGCAGCCCCCGAAGAGGGGGGGTGAACTATGGCTACACCTTC. Its protein is CASSPRRGGVNYGYTF.

The chain links TRBV18 to TRBJ2-7; D gene uncertain. The CDR3 runs to 13 residues. Trimming stripped 3 bases from V and 3 bases from J, with 9 bases between. CDR1 and CDR2 (germline): KGHSH, LQKENI. The CDR3 here is CASSPTINYEQYF. CDR3 nucleotides: TGTGCCAGCTCACCTACAATAAACTACGAGCAGTACTTC.

This clone appeared a few times. This rearrangement joins TRBV4-1 to TRBJ1-1; D uncertain. CDR1 is MGHRA and CDR2 is YSYEKL in the germline V gene. The CDR3 extends over 16 amino acids. V lost 4 bases and J 0 bases, leaving 15 bases between the germline ends. The CDR3 is CASSRLIPGLNTEAFF. The CDR3 DNA reads as TGCGCCAGCAGCCGACTGATACCGGGATTGAACACTGAAGCTTTCTTT.

The chain recombines TRBV19 with TRBJ1-3; D might be TRBD1 (6 bases). CDR1 and CDR2 from the germline V gene are LNHDA and SQIVND (reference sequence). The CDR3 sequence is 14 residues long. V shed 4 bases and J shed 1 base, with 8 bases lying between them. CDR3 DNA sequence: TGTGCCAGTAGTACGGGGACATCTGGAAACACCATATATTTT. Translation: CASSTGTSGNTIYF.

The J gene is TRBJ2-1, the V gene TRBV13, with 14 bases identical to TRBD2. The CDR3 is made up of 15 amino acids. Trimming took 3 bases from V and 10 from J; bases not matched to a gene: 5. Germline V gene lookup returns CDR1 PRHDT and CDR2 FYEKMQ (reference sequence). The CDR3 DNA reads TGTGCCAGCAGCTTGAGACTAGCGGGAGGGAGGGAGCAGTTCTTC. This codes for CASSLRLAGGREQFF.

CDR3 nucleotides: TGTGCCAGCAGTTCCCCCTCCAGGGGGCGACCCTACGAGCAGTACTTC. This sequence encodes CASSSPSRGRPYEQYF. The chain joins TRBV28 to TRBJ2-7, with TRBD1 matching over 8 bases. The CDR3 consists of 16 residues. Germline V lookup: CDR1 MDHEN, CDR2 SYDVKM. V trimming: 4 bases; J trimming: 2 bases; junction bases outside the gene matches: 10.

A word on this clone: The sample holds other DNA sequences that translate to the same CDR3. The chain joins TRBV29-1 to TRBJ2-7; 8 bases match TRBD1. The trim removed 6 bases at V and 3 bases at J, leaving 1 base unmatched. The CDR3 extends over 11 amino acids. CDR1 and CDR2 from the germline V gene are SQVTM and ANQGSEA. Written as DNA, the CDR3 is TGCAGCGTCACAGGGGGCTACGAGCAGTACTTC. This sequence encodes CSVTGGYEQYF.

CDR3 DNA: TGCGCCAGCAGCCAAGAAAAGCTACCTGGGACTAGCGGCTACAATGAGCAGTTCTTC. Encoded protein: CASSQEKLPGTSGYNEQFF. The J gene is TRBJ2-1, the V gene TRBV4-1; 11 bases align to TRBD2. Germline trimming cut 0 bases from V and 3 bases from J; bases unmatched to any gene: 10. Germline-derived CDR1 and CDR2 are MGHRA and YSYEKL. The length of the CDR3 is 19 residues.

This clone was seen a handful of times. This chain links TRBV6-6 with TRBJ2-6; D is ambiguous. Trimming removed 0 bases at V and 4 bases at J, with 10 bases between. The CDR3 has 16 residues. The V gene's germline CDR1 is MNHNY and CDR2 SVGAGI (reference sequence). The CDR3 coding sequence is TGTGCCAGCAGTTACTCGTCCGTAGCCGGGGCCAACGTCCTGACTTTC. Amino acid sequence: CASSYSSVAGANVLTF.